This passage covers 19 T cell receptor beta chains from one sample sequenced in a study of regulatory T cells in long-lasting Graves disease. Investigators prepared the TCR beta libraries by applying iRepertoire HTBI primers and Arm-PCR of CDR3 regions. Using its own MiXCR run on the multiplex PCR reads, TCRdb lists one record per CDR3 protein. There are some 200,000 distinct CDR3 sequences in the sample; approximately 19% occur only once, and roughly 10% lies in the top ten. Regarding time point: newly diagnosed GD, antithyroid drugs for less than 3 months. PBMC RNA served as the TCR library source. These data were also reused for a study on T cells in Graves' hyperthyroidism and ophthalmopathy.

The sample here was peripheral blood mononuclear cells (PBMCs), taken at new diagnosis, from a patient treated with antithyroid drugs. These receptors all stem from a woman in her twenties or thirties with Graves disease.

The rearrangement uses TRBV11-3 and TRBJ2-4; 7 nucleotides line up with TRBD2. The V segment lost 5 bases and the J segment 2 bases; nucleotides outside the gene matches: 6. Germline assignment: CDR1 SGHNT and CDR2 YENEEA. CDR3 length: 15 amino acids. The CDR3 DNA reads TGTGCCAGCAGCCAAGAGAGCGGGACCAAAAACATTCAGTACTTC. It is translated as CASSQESGTKNIQYF. The whole variable domain, filled in from reference TRBV11-3 and TRBJ2-4, reads EAGVVQSPRYKIIEKKQPVAFWCNPISGHNTLYWYLQNLGQGPELLIRYENEEAVDDSQLPKDRFSAERLKGVDSTLKIQPAELGDSAVYLCASSQESGTKNIQYFGAGTRLSVL.

This clonotype was counted many times. The chain carries TRBV19 and TRBJ1-1, with D perhaps matching TRBD1 (6 bases). The CDR3 extends over 14 amino acids. Trimming removed 4 bases from V and 9 bases from J, with 18 bases in between. Germline CDR1 is LNHDA and CDR2 is SQIVND (reference sequence). DNA for the CDR3: TGTGCCAGTAGTACTCAGGACAGCGGCCCGAAAGCTTTCTTT. As protein: CASSTQDSGPKAFF.

This clonotype has ten or more counts. This chain uses TRBV9 with TRBJ2-1; D possibly uses TRBD1 or TRBD2 (6 bases each). V shed 3 bases and J shed 10 bases, with 14 bases lying between them. CDR1 is SGDLS, CDR2 YYNGEE, per germline. The CDR3 runs to 13 residues. Here the CDR3 DNA reads TGTGCCAGCAGCGAGCAATTAGGGGGGGAGCAGTTCTTC. It is translated as CASSEQLGGEQFF.

The sample holds many counts of this clonotype. This chain uses TRBV19 with TRBJ1-3; D is possibly TRBD1 (5 bases). There are 16 residues in the CDR3. Germline V gene sequence: CDR1 LNHDA, CDR2 SQIVND (reference sequence). Trimming left V 5 bases short and J 8 bases short, with 22 bases between. CDR3: CASSRSPRQTPDTIYF. For the CDR3, the DNA is TGTGCCAGTAGTCGATCCCCACGACAGACCCCAGACACCATATATTTT.

V and J are TRBV7-2 and TRBJ2-1, with a tentative D call TRBD2 (7 bases). The ends were cut back, 6 bases at V and 4 bases at J, with 19 bases in the middle. This CDR3 comprises 16 residues. The V gene's germline CDR1 is SGHTA and CDR2 FQGNSA. The CDR3 coding sequence is TGTGCCAGCAGACCGTCGGGGGGCAATACGTACAATGAGCAGTTCTTC. This encodes CASRPSGGNTYNEQFF.

This clonotype has just a few counts. J is TRBJ2-2 and V is TRBV6-1, with TRBD2 matching 10 bases. Germline-derived CDR1 and CDR2 are MNHNS and SASEGT. CDR3 length: 15 amino acids. V shed 10 bases, J shed 4 bases, and the junction held 9 bases outside the gene matches. The CDR3 coding sequence is TGTGCCACCTACCCGGGGACTAGCGCCACCGGGGAGCTGTTTTTT. It translates to CATYPGTSATGELFF.

V is TRBV20-1 and J is TRBJ2-7; the D is unclear. Germline V gene lookup returns CDR1 DFQATT and CDR2 SNEGSKA (reference sequence). Trimming stripped 1 base from V and 2 bases from J, with 9 bases between. This CDR3 spans 13 amino acids. The CDR3 spells CSARVTVPYEQYF. Written as DNA, the CDR3 is TGCAGTGCTAGAGTAACAGTCCCCTACGAGCAGTACTTC.

This clonotype was counted at least ten times. This chain joins TRBV28 and TRBJ2-7; a weak D match, TRBD2 (5 bases). The CDR3 has 14 residues. CDR1 and CDR2 from the germline V gene are MDHEN and SYDVKM. Trimming left V 5 bases short and J 3 bases short, with 14 bases between. The CDR3 DNA is TGTGCCAGCAGTCCAATAAGACGGGACTACGAGCAGTACTTC. As protein: CASSPIRRDYEQYF. Full variable domain (missing parts from reference TRBV28 and TRBJ2-7): DVKVTQSSRYLVKRTGEKVFLECVQDMDHENMFWYRQDPGLGLRLIYFSYDVKMKEKGDIPEGYSVSREKKERFSLILESASTNQTSMYLCASSPIRRDYEQYFGPGTRLTVT.

V usage is TRBV6-5 and J usage is TRBJ1-2; D uncertain. V lost 0 bases to trimming and J lost 7 bases, with 6 bases between them. This CDR3 is 12 amino acids long. Germline lookup yields CDR1 MNHEY and CDR2 SVGAGI. CDR3 DNA: TGTGCCAGCAGTTACTCTAATGGTGGCTACACCTTC. It codes for CASSYSNGGYTF.

This clonotype has at least ten counts. This chain uses TRBV25-1 with TRBJ2-1, with 13 bases that match TRBD2. This CDR3 is built from 16 residues. Trimming took 4 bases from V and 4 from J; bases not matched to a gene: 4. The germline V gene has CDR1 MGHDK and CDR2 SYGVNS. CDR3 nucleotides: TGTGCCAGCAGTGGGCGGGGACTAGCGGGATACAATGAGCAGTTCTTC. It codes for CASSGRGLAGYNEQFF.

This clonotype was observed many times. This chain joins TRBV3-1 and TRBJ2-2, with 11 bases fitting TRBD2. The V and J ends lost 2 bases and 3 bases, in that order; junction bases with no gene match: 2. Germline CDR1 is LGHDT and CDR2 is YNNKEL (reference sequence). The CDR3 runs to 16 residues. As DNA, the CDR3 is TGTGCCAGCAGCCAAACTAGCGGGGGCTACACCGGGGAGCTGTTTTTT. Protein sequence: CASSQTSGGYTGELFF.

This clonotype was seen many times. V is TRBV11-2 and J is TRBJ1-3; the D is unclear. CDR3 length: 16 amino acids. Germline V gene sequence: CDR1 SGHAT, CDR2 FQNNGV. V dropped 0 bases and J dropped 0 bases, with 9 bases sitting between them. The CDR3: CASSLDRAYSGNTIYF. The CDR3 bases are TGTGCCAGCAGCTTAGATAGGGCCTACTCTGGAAACACCATATATTTT.

This clonotype was counted many times. The chain links TRBV12-3 or TRBV12-4 to TRBJ2-5; D tentatively fits TRBD1 or TRBD2 (6 bases each). V was shortened by 3 bases and J by 1 base, with 12 bases between the two germline ends. The CDR3 is 15 residues long. CDR3 in amino acids: CASSFRGPVQETQYF. The CDR3 DNA reads TGTGCCAGCAGTTTCCGGGGGCCGGTCCAAGAGACCCAGTACTTC.

This clonotype was seen repeatedly, ten times or more. The rearrangement joins TRBV19 to TRBJ1-2; 9 bases agree with TRBD1. Germline assignment: CDR1 LNHDA and CDR2 SQIVND (reference sequence). V lost 5 bases and J lost 13; bases outside the gene matches: 11. The CDR3 runs 13 residues. The CDR3 nucleotides are TGTGCCAGTAGTCCCCGCCCGGGACAGGGAGCCACCTTC. As protein: CASSPRPGQGATF.

There are many counts of this clonotype. This chain joins TRBV7-2 and TRBJ1-1, with TRBD1 identical over 7 bases. This CDR3 is built from 15 residues. V trimming: 5 bases; J trimming: 3 bases; junction bases outside the gene matches: 9. The germline gives CDR1 SGHTA, CDR2 FQGNSA. CDR3 amino acids: CASSPQTGWHTEAFF. The DNA for the CDR3 is TGTGCCAGCAGCCCTCAGACAGGGTGGCACACTGAAGCTTTCTTT.

This chain links TRBV10-3 with TRBJ2-1, with a weak D call TRBD2 (5 bases). This CDR3 comprises 12 residues. V shed 9 bases and J shed 6 bases, with 12 bases lying between them. The V gene's germline CDR1 is ENHRY and CDR2 SYGVKD. The CDR3 is CAILAEGNEQFF. The CDR3 region has the DNA TGTGCCATTCTTGCTGAGGGCAATGAGCAGTTCTTC.

This clonotype was observed at least ten times. V usage is TRBV15 and J usage is TRBJ2-3; TRBD1 matches at 8 bases. The ends lost 5 bases at V and 6 bases at J; junction bases unmatched: 10. Germline lookup yields CDR1 LNHNV and CDR2 YYDKDF (reference sequence). The CDR3 runs 15 residues. CDR3 in amino acids: CATSHGQGWEDTQYF. Written as DNA, the CDR3 is TGTGCCACCAGCCATGGACAGGGCTGGGAGGATACGCAGTATTTT. Drawing the rest from reference TRBV15 and TRBJ2-3, the complete variable domain is DAMVIQNPRYQVTQFGKPVTLSCSQTLNHNVMYWYQQKSSQAPKLLFHYYDKDFNNEADTPDNFQSRRPNTSFCFLDIRSPGLGDTAMYLCATSHGQGWEDTQYFGPGTRLTVL.

This clonotype has ten or more counts. This chain connects TRBV19 to TRBJ2-2, with 10 bases aligning to TRBD2. After removal of 9 bases from V and 2 bases from J, the junction contained 9 bases not matched to a gene. The CDR3 covers 16 residues. CDR1 is LNHDA, CDR2 SQIVND, per germline (reference sequence). CDR3 sequence: CASKPGTSVNTGELFF. The DNA of the CDR3 is TGTGCCAGCAAACCCGGGACTAGCGTTAACACCGGGGAGCTGTTTTTT.

V and J are TRBV28 and TRBJ2-5; D is possibly TRBD2 (6 bases). This CDR3 spans 15 amino acids. The V and J ends lost 8 bases and 5 bases respectively, with 21 bases between them. Germline CDR1 reads MDHEN; CDR2 reads SYDVKM. The CDR3 loop is CASYEPGPGDETQYF. Here the CDR3 DNA reads TGTGCCAGCTACGAACCGGGACCGGGGGACGAGACCCAGTACTTC.